This T cell receptor (beta chain) stems from a study of blood T cell repertoires in COVID-19. The germline V gene encodes CDR1 SGHVS and CDR2 FQNEAQ. V shed 5 bases, J shed 1 base, and the junction held 9 bases outside the gene matches. The CDR3 covers 16 residues. The Seattle patients joined while their infection was active and were tracked longitudinally afterward. In the authors' workflow: For nucleated cells, counts were estimated from reference gene primer amplification. Clones were sequenced by immunoSEQ multiplex PCR, and TCRdb holds only the in-frame ones, with some missing. For V, J and clone size, that table is used; D and trimming come from the DNA. The sample yields 350,000 to 450,000 clones, around nine tenths seen once.

This sequence joins TRBV7-8 and TRBJ1-1; the match to TRBD1 covers 8 bases. The source of this sequence is a woman aged 40 to 55 with COVID-19, enrolled during active disease. Sequencing was carried out using peripheral blood. Written as DNA, the CDR3 is TGTGCCAGCAGCATTCGACAGGGGTCTTCGAACACTGAAGCTTTCTTT. Protein sequence: CASSIRQGSSNTEAFF.